This T cell receptor (beta chain) was found in a study of Ad26.COV2.S vaccination and SARS-CoV-2 variants. V trimming: 3 bases; J trimming: 0 bases; junction bases outside the gene matches: 8. The CDR3 contains 18 residues. Per the germline V gene, CDR1 is SGDLS and CDR2 is YYNGEE. Treatment specified: some 20 received Ad26.COV2.S at low or high dose, single or two shots; roughly five received placebo; per-sample allocation not given. The investigators took samples on day 63 after the first vaccine or placebo injection. In this sample, this clone turned up once. Sequencing used immunoSEQ multiplex PCR; TCRdb keeps in-frame clones, though not all of them. The sample yields over 350,000 clones, approximately 86% seen once.

The chain couples TRBV9 to TRBJ2-6, with TRBD1 identical over 8 bases. The sequencing used peripheral blood, collected in a trial of Ad26.COV2.S vaccine versus placebo. The sequence was collected from a person between 18 and 65 years old who received the Ad26.COV2.S COVID-19 vaccine or a placebo. In DNA form, the CDR3 reads TGTGCCAGCAGCGCCAGCGGACAGGGAATCTCTGGGGCCAACGTCCTGACTTTC. Amino acids: CASSASGQGISGANVLTF.